Described below is a single TCR beta chain sequence and its context. Its binding antigen is unknown. No much larger clonotype is one base removed from it; base qualities were not supplied. From its cysteine to its phenylalanine, the CDR3 spans 16 amino acids. The CDR3 DNA has 48 bases and is translated from base 1. From the germline V gene, CDR1 is SGDLS and CDR2 is YYNGEE. V is reduced by 0 bases and J by 4 bases, leaving a spacing of 16 bases between them. This sample is drawn from a study of cytomegalovirus exposure and HLA in healthy donors (TCRdb year 2017). At the level of the whole study: In an earlier analysis of some 610 of the donors, around 300 Gb of sequence data and some 120 million unique TCR beta sequences from 180 million or so T cells were reported. Using immunosequencing, the study profiled T cell repertoires from 550 to 750 subjects and related those repertoires to cytomegalovirus serostatus. All discovery cohort repertoires had been generated on a single sequencing platform. To study patterns of TCR occurrence, a later analysis re-analyzed previously published TCR beta repertoires from around 700 donors and added high-resolution HLA genotyping. To predict cytomegalovirus infection status, the study combined high-throughput TCR immunosequencing, statistical association of individual TCRs with disease status, and machine learning. In addition to the first cohort of 500 to 850 subjects, a separate validation cohort of 120 different subjects was used. Typing coverage differed by locus: A, B, C, DRB1 and DQB1 were typed in roughly 629-630 donors, DQA1 in about 560, DPA1 in some 610, and DPB1 in roughly 450. An early release that covered around 590 HLA-typed donors contained about 300 gigabases of sequencing data and tens of millions of unique TCR sequences. Roughly 5 DR-DQ haplotypes were handled as single units for association and clustering, since linkage in the cohort was strong. Alongside the repertoire data, information on donor age, sex, ethnicity and CMV serostatus was compiled. The study was designed to test whether signatures of past pathogen exposure could be identified by cataloging public T cell receptors. In the later analysis, no new phenotypic data were used to find candidate immune exposures; instead, reliance was placed on TCR beta sequences and their occurrence across donors. Among the roughly 400 genotyped donors, approximately 76% belonged to the genetic ancestry cluster associated with self-reported Caucasian donors. Among about 400 genotyped donors of the cohort, an average of around 220,000 unique TCR beta nucleotide sequences was sequenced per donor, of which roughly 17% were non-productive. HLA typing covered class I and class II loci at four-digit resolution. In a later genetic analysis, genome-wide SNP genotypes for about 65% of the 666 donors were used, and that subset was treated as a discovery cohort. An earlier analysis of 587 of the donors used high-throughput TCR beta sequencing to judge whether each TCR beta V gene segment behaved as functional or pseudogenic. Results and caveats for the whole study, not just this receptor: An earlier analysis of some 560 of the donors showed that most TCR beta V segments appeared in productive rearrangements either about 87% or about 30% of the time, which broadly matched IMGT annotations. In a later analysis, HLA-associated TCR beta chains showed more clonal expansion and lower generation probabilities than non-associated chains that were equally common. At a false discovery rate of 0.05, a later analysis linked approximately 18,000 TCR beta sequences to specific HLA alleles. According to a later analysis, TCR association rates differed among HLA loci, with DRB1 alleles showing the most associated TCRs and HLA-C alleles showing the fewest. Correlated functional status among segregating V segments might reflect linkage disequilibrium, but an unknown experimental factor could not be ruled out. For the cohort, immune exposure information was limited to CMV serostatus. The presence/absence analyses assumed that sequencing depth was roughly uniform across donors, and that assumption may not be true. Strong co-occurrence of HLA alleles, especially DR and DQ, made assigning TCR associations to individual alleles difficult. Some IMGT-functional V segments, including TRBV6-2 and TRBV6-3, could not be distinguished by the 87-base-pair reads and were therefore excluded. A total of fewer than 200 TCR beta chains were listed by the study as associated with cytomegalovirus. Most CMV-associated TCR beta chains appeared to be HLA-restricted in a later analysis, and the HLA associations seemed to be driven largely by CMV exposure. Because HLA typing was missing for some donors at each locus, association tests included only the typed subset. Because counts were too low, about 18 rarely observed V segments, including chromosome 9 orphons, were left out of the earlier analysis of roughly 600 of the donors. A cluster of highly shared sequence variants was judged likely to be a technical artifact of the sequencing pipeline. A later genetic analysis associated a missense DCLRE1C variant with V-gene and J-gene trimming of TCR beta chains, and an independent cohort replicated the association. In this cohort, only TCR beta chains were sequenced, and detectable features were limited by the absence of alpha or paired-chain data. A further reported finding was that TCR beta sequences accurately predicted the HLA-A and HLA-B alleles for most subjects in the first cohort. The authors suggested that the approach could potentially be generalized to other disease states and immunological phenotypes. In both the original and validation cohorts, the classifier was reported to diagnose cytomegalovirus status with high specificity and sensitivity. Most TCR sequences were observed very rarely across donors, whereas some public TCRs were present in many individuals. According to a later analysis, parvovirus B19, influenza, CMV and Epstein-Barr virus appeared linked to several top co-occurrence clusters. In vitro tests confirmed that a few of the cytomegalovirus-associated TCR beta chains recognize cytomegalovirus antigens. In a later genetic analysis, fewer N-insertions in productive TCRs were reported among donors in an Asian-associated ancestry cluster than the roughly 700-donor mean.

Library preparation was by the immunoSEQ multiplex PCR assay. A mixture of 60 forward primers for TCR Vbeta segments and 13 reverse primers for TCR Jbeta segments was used in the multiplex PCR. Amplification of the CDR3 region of rearranged TCR beta genes was performed with a multiplex PCR assay on genomic DNA. The Illumina HiSeq System was used to sequence the amplified TCR beta libraries as 87-base-pair reads. The authors' pipeline ran thus. A later analysis counted about 76 million unique TCR beta chains across the 666 repertoires, and 9 million to 14 million of these chains were shared by at least two donors. Raw reads were error-corrected and collapsed into unique sequences with a nearest-neighbor algorithm that merged closely related sequences to remove PCR and sequencing errors. CDR3 sequences were aligned to IMGT reference sequences to assign V, D and J gene segments. For a sequence to be retained, at least a six-nucleotide match to both a V gene segment and a J gene segment was required. A rearrangement counted as productive if the CDR3 had no stop codons and remained in frame with V and J, and every other rearrangement counted as non-productive. CDR3 was defined by IMGT convention, running from the second conserved V-encoded cysteine to the conserved J-encoded phenylalanine. The earlier analysis of 500 to 650 of the donors excluded any sequence lacking an unambiguous match to a single V gene segment. In an earlier analysis of 587 of the donors, V segments were called functional above 56.7% productive rearrangements and were called segregating when the between-donor standard deviation exceeded 5%. A statistical classification framework was built for diagnosing cytomegalovirus status from the catalog of TCR beta chain sequences. A later analysis assigned V and J genes by comparing TCR nucleotide sequences with IMGT/GENE-DB human TR gene sequences. Using the TCRdist pipeline, a later analysis assigned CDR3 sequences along with most-parsimonious VDJ recombination scenarios. In a later analysis, every TCR beta chain was defined by the combination of its CDR3 amino acid sequence and its V-gene family, and reads without a unique V-gene family were dropped. A later analysis removed 592 highly shared, low-generation-probability nucleotide sequences to deal with suspected cross-contamination and a sequencing artifact. In a later analysis, a clonal expansion index was calculated for each public chain from normalized within-repertoire ranks of inferred template counts. Generation probabilities in a later analysis came from a VDJ recombination model fitted to out-of-frame rearrangements, and those results were checked against IGoR. In a later analysis, hypergeometric tests were used to score TCR-TCR, TCR-HLA and TCR-CMV co-occurrence, with a repertoire-size bias correction applied to TCR pairs. To estimate false discovery rates, a later analysis permuted the HLA or CMV assignments 20 times. In a later analysis, co-occurring TCRs were grouped with DBSCAN, and TCRdist sequence similarity was added when clustering was performed within HLA-allele-positive subsets. For co-occurrence clustering, repertoires with fewer than 30,000 or more than 120,000 public chains were excluded, along with about five repertoires with anomalous nucleotide sharing. This immuneACCESS table, as held by TCRdb, lists in-frame sequences with V and J called but not all clones. Of the missing ones, under half trace to an unresolved V gene in checked studies; the others have no known cause. V and J calls and clone size come straight from that table; D and trimming were deduced from the DNA. This sample lists 150,000 to 200,000 clones; around 73% were detected once. The ten largest clones add up to 1.4% to 1.5% of the sample.

The cohort was made up of hundreds of healthy bone marrow donors. Cohort members were all nominally healthy when sampled, although unrecorded immune exposures were likely present. The donor was CMV seronegative and belonged to the group of more than 300 seronegative cohort members. A peripheral blood sample was provided by each donor, and peripheral blood mononuclear cells were used for TCR beta sequencing. Genomic DNA extraction from the blood cell samples was performed with the Qiagen DNeasy Blood Extraction Kit. Material: PBMCs. This chain is built from TRBV9 and TRBJ1-1, with a weak D call of TRBD1 (6 bases match). The origin of this receptor is a male donor in good health and CMV-seronegative. The CDR3: CASSVGVTTGSTEAFF. The DNA reads as follows: TGTGCCAGCAGCGTAGGCGTTACAACAGGGAGCACTGAAGCTTTCTTT.